The 20 T cell receptor beta chains reported below all come from one sample, sequenced in a study of STAT3 mutations in large granular lymphocyte leukemia. Study-level results: In T-cell large granular lymphocyte leukemia, about half of patients showed multiple immunodominant subclonotypes.

Produced via immunoSEQ multiplex PCR; TCRdb's table is partial and in-frame only. Of roughly 40,000 clones listed, about 81% were seen once; the top ten hold 0.43%. Antigens for these TCRs are unknown. Material: PBMCs. The source of these receptors is a human donor with T large granular lymphocyte leukemia. Some clones in this sample may be carry-over from other donors' samples.

The rearrangement links TRBV4-1 to TRBJ2-2; 10 bases line up with TRBD1. The CDR3 sequence is 17 residues long. Trimming at V came to 0 bases and at J to 2 bases, leaving 3 bases not matched to a gene. In germline, CDR1 is MGHRA, CDR2 YSYEKL. CDR3 protein: CASSQDRQGANTGELFF. The CDR3 region has the DNA TGCGCCAGCAGCCAAGATCGACAGGGGGCCAACACCGGGGAGCTGTTTTTT.

The CDR3 nucleotides read TGCGCCAGTTCAATACAGGGCCCCTACGAGCAGTACGTC. Encoded protein: CASSIQGPYEQYV. V is TRBV10-2 and J is TRBJ2-7; TRBD1 might be the D (6 bases). Germline V gene lookup returns CDR1 WSHSY and CDR2 SAAADI. V was cut by 9 bases and J by 2 bases, with 14 bases left in between. The CDR3 consists of 13 residues.

The rearrangement links TRBV4-1 to TRBJ1-4, with a weak D call TRBD1 (6 bases). Trimming shortened V by 6 bases and J by 0 bases, and 14 bases separated the two germline ends. There are 16 residues in the CDR3. Germline assignment: CDR1 MGHRA and CDR2 YSYEKL. The CDR3 reads CASRGAGRATNEKLFF. The CDR3 nucleotides read TGCGCCAGCAGGGGGGCTGGGCGAGCAACTAATGAAAAACTGTTTTTT.

V usage is TRBV5-1 and J usage is TRBJ2-3; TRBD1 aligns across 7 bases. Trimming took 0 bases from V and 1 from J; bases not matched to a gene: 11. This CDR3 contains 18 residues. The germline V gene encodes CDR1 SGHRS and CDR2 YFSETQ. In DNA form, the CDR3 reads TGCGCCAGCAGCTTGGGCATTACAGGGGCCCAAGGCACAGATACGCAGTATTTT. It specifies CASSLGITGAQGTDTQYF.

The J gene is TRBJ1-2, the V gene TRBV6-5; maybe TRBD1 (6 bases). The ends were cut back, 6 bases at V and 5 bases at J, with 19 bases in the middle. Germline V gene lookup returns CDR1 MNHEY and CDR2 SVGAGI. The CDR3 runs to 15 residues. The CDR3 bases are TGTGCCAGCAGGTATACCGGGACACCTTATTATGGCTACACCTTC. The encoded protein is CASRYTGTPYYGYTF.

The chain recombines TRBV27 with TRBJ1-5; TRBD1 might be the D (5 bases). The germline V and J ends were trimmed by 5 bases and 4 bases, with 12 bases remaining between them. The germline V gene encodes CDR1 MNHEY and CDR2 SMNVEV (reference sequence). This CDR3 spans 14 amino acids. CDR3 coding DNA: TGTGCCAGCAGTCCCTGGACATCTAATCAGCCCCAGCATTTT. Translation: CASSPWTSNQPQHF.

The chain carries TRBV4-1 and TRBJ2-1; TRBD1 matches at 8 bases. This CDR3 is 16 amino acids long. Per germline, CDR1 MGHRA and CDR2 YSYEKL. V lost 4 bases, J lost 8 bases, and 13 bases stayed unmatched. The CDR3 nucleotides read TGCGCCAGCAGCCGAGTAATCGGGACAGGAACCGATGAGCAGTTCTTC. Its protein is CASSRVIGTGTDEQFF.

The CDR3 region has the DNA TGTGCCAGCACCTCTATGGACAGATACTACGAGCAGTACTTC. It translates to CASTSMDRYYEQYF. This rearrangement joins TRBV11-2 to TRBJ2-7, with a tentative D call TRBD1 (6 bases). Germline V gene sequence: CDR1 SGHAT, CDR2 FQNNGV. V was cut by 7 bases and J by 3 bases, with 16 bases left in between. The CDR3 sequence is 14 residues long.

A remark on this clone: Distinct nucleotide sequences in the sample also encode this CDR3. This chain uses TRBV18 with TRBJ1-5; D uncertain. The germline V gene encodes CDR1 KGHSH and CDR2 LQKENI. This CDR3 spans 13 amino acids. Trimming took 3 bases from V and 0 from J, leaving 3 bases between them. The CDR3: CASSPGSNQPQHF. As DNA, the CDR3 is TGTGCCAGCTCACCCGGTAGCAATCAGCCCCAGCATTTT.

This clone was seen more than once but under ten times. CDR3 amino acids: CSLGYNEQFF. The CDR3 DNA is TGCAGTCTAGGATACAATGAGCAGTTCTTC. The chain couples TRBV20-1 to TRBJ2-1; D gene uncertain. Trimming pared 8 bases from V and 4 bases from J, leaving 6 bases between. This CDR3 comprises 10 residues. Germline V gene data show CDR1 as DFQATT and CDR2 as SNEGSKA (reference sequence).

The chain carries TRBV11-2 and TRBJ2-5, with no clear D. Per germline, CDR1 SGHAT and CDR2 FQNNGV. The V end was cut by 6 bases, the J end by 5 bases, with 7 bases between. The CDR3 length is 11 residues. The CDR3 here is CASSPYETQYF. Written as DNA, the CDR3 is TGTGCCAGCAGTCCCTACGAGACCCAGTACTTC.

The chain couples TRBV5-1 to TRBJ2-3; unclear D gene. CDR3 length: 13 residues. Trimming shortened V by 2 bases and J by 1 base, and 5 bases separated the two germline ends. Per germline, CDR1 SGHRS and CDR2 YFSETQ. The DNA of the CDR3 is TGCGCCAGCAGCTTTGAGGGCACAGATACGCAGTATTTT. Its translation is CASSFEGTDTQYF. The variable domain in full, completed from reference TRBV5-1 and TRBJ2-3, reads KAGVTQTPRYLIKTRGQQVTLSCSPISGHRSVSWYQQTPGQGLQFLFEYFSETQRNKGNFPGRFSGRQFSNSRSEMNVSTLELGDSALYLCASSFEGTDTQYFGPGTRLTVL.

J is TRBJ2-1 and V is TRBV9; 7 nucleotides match TRBD2. This CDR3 region has 16 residues. Trimming cost V 3 bases and J 0 bases; bases outside gene matches: 6. Germline CDR1 and CDR2: SGDLS and YYNGEE. CDR3 region: CASSAHGGGSYNEQFF. The DNA of the CDR3 is TGTGCCAGCAGCGCACATGGCGGGGGCTCCTACAATGAGCAGTTCTTC.

This chain joins TRBV30 and TRBJ1-1, with D possibly matching TRBD1 (5 bases). Germline-derived CDR1 and CDR2 are GTSNPN and SVGIG (reference sequence). Trimming removed 4 bases from V and 3 bases from J, with 18 bases in between. The CDR3 consists of 15 residues. In nucleotides, the CDR3 is TGTGCCTGGACCCTCTCGGGGGGGTGGGACACTGAAGCTTTCTTT. Translated: CAWTLSGGWDTEAFF.

This clone was seen only a few times. The V gene is TRBV2, the J gene TRBJ2-7; 8 positions match TRBD2. The CDR3 runs 15 residues. The V and J ends lost 6 bases and 2 bases, in that order; junction bases with no gene match: 9. Looked up from germline, CDR1 is SNHLY and CDR2 is FYNNEI. CDR3 in amino acids: CASSPGVAGTYEQYF. The CDR3 region has the DNA TGTGCCAGCAGCCCCGGCGTAGCGGGGACCTACGAGCAGTACTTC.

V gene TRBV7-6 combines with J gene TRBJ2-5; TRBD1 matches at 9 bases. After removal of 0 bases from V and 7 bases from J, the junction contained 12 bases not matched to a gene. This CDR3 region has 17 residues. From germline, CDR1 is SGHVS and CDR2 FNYEAQ. CDR3 coding DNA: TGTGCCAGCAGCTTAGCCGGGACAGGGCCGGCAAGAGGGACCCAGTACTTC. Translation: CASSLAGTGPARGTQYF. The complete variable domain, with remaining parts taken from reference TRBV7-6 and TRBJ2-5, reads GAGVSQSPRYKVTKRGQDVALRCDPISGHVSLYWYRQALGQGPEFLTYFNYEAQQDKSGLPNDRFSAERPEGSISTLTIQRTEQRDSAMYRCASSLAGTGPARGTQYFGPGTRLLVL.

This chain links TRBV7-9 with TRBJ2-7; TRBD2 might be the D (7 bases). Germline CDR1 SEHNR, CDR2 FQNEAQ (reference sequence). CDR3 size: 16 residues. Trimming stripped 4 bases from V and 5 bases from J, with 21 bases between. The CDR3 DNA sequence: TGTGCCAGCAGCTCTATAGGGGGGGGAAGGTTGGACGAGCAGTACGTC. This encodes CASSSIGGGRLDEQYV.

V usage is TRBV6-1 and J usage is TRBJ2-7, with unresolved D. Germline V gene data show CDR1 as MNHNS and CDR2 as SASEGT. Trimming stripped 4 bases from V and 3 bases from J, with 10 bases between. The CDR3 covers 13 residues. The CDR3 nucleotides are TGTGCCAGCAGTGGTAACTCTGTCTACGAGCAGTACTTC. Translation gives CASSGNSVYEQYF.

The V and J genes are TRBV29-1 and TRBJ2-5, with TRBD1 identical over 11 bases. The CDR3 is 15 residues long. Germline assignment: CDR1 SQVTM and CDR2 ANQGSEA. Trimming took 4 bases from V and 0 from J; bases not matched to a gene: 4. The DNA for the CDR3 is TGCAGCGTTGCAAGGGACAGGGGGGACCAAGAGACCCAGTACTTC. This translates into CSVARDRGDQETQYF. The variable domain in full, with the rest retrieved from reference TRBV29-1 and TRBJ2-5, is SAVISQKPSRDICQRGTSLTIQCQVDSQVTMMFWYRQQPGQSLTLIATANQGSEATYESGFVIDKFPISRPNLTFSTLTVSNMSPEDSSIYLCSVARDRGDQETQYFGPGTRLLVL.

This chain connects TRBV6-1 to TRBJ2-7; 9 bases line up with TRBD1. CDR1 and CDR2 (germline): MNHNS, SASEGT. This CDR3 is built from 13 residues. The junction had 6 bases not matched to a gene; V was cut back by 8 bases and J by 4 bases. CDR3 region: CASGRDRAYEQYV. CDR3 bases: TGTGCCAGCGGCCGGGACAGGGCATACGAGCAGTACGTC.